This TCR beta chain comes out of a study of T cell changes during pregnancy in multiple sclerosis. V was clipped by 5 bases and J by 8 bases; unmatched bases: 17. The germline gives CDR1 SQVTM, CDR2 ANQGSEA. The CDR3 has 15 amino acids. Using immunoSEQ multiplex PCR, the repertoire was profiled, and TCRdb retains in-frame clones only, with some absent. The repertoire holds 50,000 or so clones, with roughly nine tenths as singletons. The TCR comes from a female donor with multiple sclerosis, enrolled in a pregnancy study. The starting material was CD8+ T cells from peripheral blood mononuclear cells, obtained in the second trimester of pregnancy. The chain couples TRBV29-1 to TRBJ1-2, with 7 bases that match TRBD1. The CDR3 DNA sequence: TGCAGCGTTTACAGGACAGGTGGACCCGGAGGCGGCTACACCTTC. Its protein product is CSVYRTGGPGGGYTF.